Here is one T cell receptor (beta chain) with its context. Time point denoted: peripheral blood 6 weeks after treatment start. These data belong to a study of PD-L1 blockade in urothelial cancer. This table comes from immunoSEQ multiplex PCR, and its TCRdb copy is limited to in-frame clones, with some not included. The sample records around 100,000 clones, about 91% being singletons. CDR1 and CDR2 (germline): SGHTA, FQGNSA. Deletions cut 3 bases from V and 6 bases from J, with 9 bases between. The CDR3 contains 12 residues. The receptor's source is a man aged 55 to 70 with urothelial cancer. The specimen was PBMCs, collected around atezolizumab (anti-PD-L1) treatment. The chain recombines TRBV7-2 with TRBJ2-7; D not certain. The CDR3 DNA reads TGTGCCAGCAGCTTCCACAGTCGCGAGCAGTACTTC. It is translated as CASSFHSREQYF.